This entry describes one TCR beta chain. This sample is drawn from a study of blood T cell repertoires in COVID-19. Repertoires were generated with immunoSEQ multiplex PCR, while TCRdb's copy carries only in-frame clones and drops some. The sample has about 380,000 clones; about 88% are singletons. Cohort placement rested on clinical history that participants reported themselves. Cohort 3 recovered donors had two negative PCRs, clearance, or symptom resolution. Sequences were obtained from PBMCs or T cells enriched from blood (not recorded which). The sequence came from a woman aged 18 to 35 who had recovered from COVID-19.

The CDR3 coding sequence is TGCAGTGCTAGTCTGGCAGGGGGAAGCAATCAGCCCCAGCATTTT. Its protein product is CSASLAGGSNQPQHF. This chain links TRBV20-1 with TRBJ1-5; TRBD1 matches at 7 bases. The V segment lost 3 bases and the J segment 1 base; nucleotides outside the gene matches: 6. The CDR3 runs to 15 residues. From germline, CDR1 is DFQATT and CDR2 SNEGSKA (reference sequence).